The 27 T cell receptor beta chains presented below share a single source sample, sequenced in a study of shared clonotypes between healthy human individuals. Only in-frame clones appear in the TCRdb table, and some are missing; sequencing was by immunoSEQ multiplex PCR. This table has 180,000 or so clones, approximately 95% appearing once. The material sequenced was naive CD4+ T cells sorted from blood. The subset denotes: CD45RA+ positively selected. These receptors all stem from a woman aged 25 to 45 in good health.

This sequence joins TRBV27 and TRBJ2-7; 9 bases match TRBD1. The germline gives CDR1 MNHEY, CDR2 SMNVEV (reference sequence). J was trimmed by 3 bases and V by 8 bases; bases with no gene match: 14. CDR3 size: 16 residues. The CDR3 bases are TGTGCCAGCGCCCCAACCTCCGGGACAGGGTTCTACGAGCAGTACTTC. Protein: CASAPTSGTGFYEQYF.

This rearrangement joins TRBV5-1 to TRBJ2-3, with 13 bases aligning to TRBD2. The V gene's germline CDR1 is SGHRS and CDR2 YFSETQ. The CDR3 has 19 amino acids. Trimming at V came to 1 base and at J to 1 base, leaving 9 bases not matched to a gene. The CDR3, as DNA: TGCGCCAGCAGCTTGACCTTACTAGCGGGAGGGCCCCGCACAGATACGCAGTATTTT. Its protein product is CASSLTLLAGGPRTDTQYF.

This chain uses TRBV28 with TRBJ1-2; D is undetermined. Looked up from germline, CDR1 is MDHEN and CDR2 is SYDVKM. V was shortened by 2 bases and J by 2 bases, with 9 bases between the two germline ends. This CDR3 is 14 amino acids long. CDR3 coding DNA: TGTGCCAGCAGTTTACGCGGAGAGAACTATGGCTACACCTTC. It is translated as CASSLRGENYGYTF.

The chain couples TRBV30 to TRBJ1-1; 8 nucleotides match TRBD1. The CDR3 sequence is 16 residues long. After removal of 0 bases from V and 1 base from J, the junction contained 7 bases not matched to a gene. CDR1 is GTSNPN, CDR2 SVGIG, per germline (reference sequence). The CDR3 DNA follows: TGTGCCTGGAGTGTAATCACAGGGGGGTGGAACACTGAAGCTTTCTTT. Amino acids: CAWSVITGGWNTEAFF.

This chain links TRBV18 with TRBJ2-2, with 8 bases aligning to TRBD1. This CDR3 spans 17 amino acids. With V trimmed by 3 bases and J by 6 bases, 12 bases remained unmatched. The germline CDR1 and CDR2 sequences are KGHSH and LQKENI. CDR3 in DNA: TGTGCCAGCTCACCGACGATGACAGGGGCGGGCGCCGGGGAGCTGTTTTTT. This translates into CASSPTMTGAGAGELFF.

Comment on this clone: The same CDR3 arises from other DNA sequences in this sample as well. The rearrangement uses TRBV5-4 and TRBJ2-7; 9 nucleotides line up with TRBD2. V was pared by 0 bases and J by 7 bases, with 8 bases of the junction left unmatched. CDR3 length: 15 residues. Germline V lookup: CDR1 SGHNT, CDR2 YYREEE (reference sequence). This CDR3 reads CASSLVLAGSLEQYF. CDR3 coding DNA: TGTGCCAGCAGCTTGGTACTAGCGGGCTCGTTGGAGCAGTACTTC.

This clone was recorded once. The chain links TRBV4-2 to TRBJ2-7, with 15 nucleotides matching TRBD2. The germline V gene has CDR1 LGHNA and CDR2 YNFKEQ. This CDR3 is 18 amino acids long. Trimming removed 8 bases from V and 4 bases from J; junction bases left unmatched: 15. The chain's CDR3 is CASSDGTSGRPGRYEQYF. Here the CDR3 DNA reads TGTGCCAGCTCCGACGGGACTAGCGGGAGGCCGGGCCGTTACGAGCAGTACTTC.

This clone has just one count. The V gene is TRBV11-2, the J gene TRBJ2-3; TRBD2 aligns across 8 bases. Germline V gene data show CDR1 as SGHAT and CDR2 as FQNNGV. After removal of 5 bases from V and 3 bases from J, the junction contained 16 bases not matched to a gene. CDR3 size: 18 residues. CDR3 residues: CASSKIKGPLAETDTQYF. The CDR3 DNA is TGTGCCAGCAGCAAAATAAAAGGGCCACTAGCGGAAACAGATACGCAGTATTTT.

In DNA, the CDR3 is TGTGCCAGCGCCCCGGGAGGGAACACTGAAGCTTTCTTT. Translating it yields CASAPGGNTEAFF. This rearrangement joins TRBV28 to TRBJ1-1; D is ambiguous. Trimming cost V 8 bases and J 1 base, with 11 bases left between them. CDR1 is MDHEN and CDR2 is SYDVKM in the germline V gene. This CDR3 is 13 amino acids long.

The CDR3 reads CASSNRGLYGYTF. The CDR3 DNA reads as TGTGCCAGCAGTAACAGGGGACTCTATGGCTACACCTTC. The rearrangement links TRBV2 to TRBJ1-2; 7 bases match TRBD1. The CDR3 loop spans 13 amino acids. Germline V gives CDR1 SNHLY, CDR2 FYNNEI. Losses at the gene ends were 5 bases for V and 4 bases for J; bases not matched to a gene: 4.

The V call is TRBV7-9, the J call TRBJ2-7; the match to TRBD1 covers 8 bases. V shed 5 bases, J shed 1 base, and the junction held 10 bases outside the gene matches. Germline V gene sequence: CDR1 SEHNR, CDR2 FQNEAQ (reference sequence). The CDR3 runs to 16 residues. CDR3 protein: CASSPNGQGKSYEQYF. CDR3 in DNA: TGTGCCAGCAGCCCGAACGGACAGGGCAAATCCTACGAGCAGTACTTC.

This clone has just one count. The junction departs from germline at one end; a sequencing error may be responsible. This chain links TRBV7-3 with TRBJ1-5; D ambiguous. The germline CDR1 and CDR2 sequences are SGHTA and FQGTGA. The CDR3 has 15 amino acids. The CDR3 DNA is TGTGCCAGCAGCCTAACGACAAATTCGGGGCAGCCCCAGCATTTT. Translated: CASSLTTNSGQPQHF.

The gene calls are TRBV6-6 and TRBJ2-7; D uncertain. The CDR3 is 13 amino acids. Germline CDR1 and CDR2: MNHNY and SVGAGI (reference sequence). The V end lost 5 bases, the J end lost 6 bases, and 14 bases lay between the germline ends. The CDR3 spells CASSPTFSSEQYF. CDR3 coding DNA: TGTGCCAGCAGTCCCACCTTCAGCTCCGAGCAGTACTTC.

The chain uses TRBV9 and TRBJ2-5, with D uncertain. From germline, CDR1 is SGDLS and CDR2 YYNGEE. The CDR3 loop spans 13 amino acids. V lost 4 bases to trimming and J lost 5 bases, with 12 bases between them. This CDR3 reads CASSTPPRETQYF. The CDR3 nucleotides are TGTGCCAGCAGCACCCCCCCGCGGGAGACCCAGTACTTC.

The V call is TRBV9, the J call TRBJ2-5; the match to TRBD2 covers 9 bases. The DNA end favors TRBJ2-7, so the J call may be wrong. Germline V gene lookup returns CDR1 SGDLS and CDR2 YYNGEE. The CDR3 consists of 15 residues. CDR3 DNA: TGTGCCAGCAGCCGTTCAGCGGGAGGTTTAAACGAGCAGTACTTC. Translated: CASSRSAGGLNEQYF.

This chain connects TRBV27 to TRBJ1-6, with D maybe TRBD1 (5 bases). From germline, CDR1 is MNHEY and CDR2 SMNVEV (reference sequence). The CDR3 sequence is 14 residues long. Trimming pared 6 bases from V and 7 bases from J, leaving 13 bases between. The CDR3 loop is CASSGHNENSPLHF. CDR3 bases: TGTGCCAGCAGCGGACATAACGAAAATTCACCCCTCCACTTT.

For the CDR3, the DNA is TGTGCCAGCTCACCACCGTCGAGAATGAACACTGAAGCTTTCTTT. This gives the protein CASSPPSRMNTEAFF. The rearrangement links TRBV18 to TRBJ1-1; no definite D call. This CDR3 has 15 amino acids. Germline values: CDR1 KGHSH, CDR2 LQKENI. V was trimmed by 0 bases and J by 0 bases, leaving 8 bases between them.

This clone is a singleton in its sample. For the CDR3, the DNA is TGTGCAAGTCGCTCCGATGAGGGAGAGCCGGCTGGCACCTTC. This gives the protein CASRSDEGEPAGTF. The chain joins TRBV12-2 to TRBJ1-2. TRBV12-2 represents a pseudogene. CDR3 length equals 14 residues.

This clone was picked up one time. V and J are TRBV11-2 and TRBJ1-4; D is unresolved. The CDR3 loop spans 13 amino acids. The germline V gene has CDR1 SGHAT and CDR2 FQNNGV. Between the trimmed V and J ends, which lost 2 bases and 5 bases, there was a span of 6 bases. CDR3 region: CASSLRENEKLFF. In DNA, the CDR3 is TGTGCCAGCAGCTTACGCGAGAATGAAAAACTGTTTTTT.

The gene calls are TRBV19 and TRBJ2-7; the D gene is possibly TRBD1 (6 bases). The germline gives CDR1 LNHDA, CDR2 SQIVND (reference sequence). CDR3 length equals 16 residues. The germline V and J ends were trimmed by 4 bases and 0 bases, with 16 bases remaining between them. The CDR3 spells CASSKVGTPGSYEQYF. The CDR3 nucleotides are TGTGCCAGTAGTAAAGTCGGGACACCAGGCTCCTACGAGCAGTACTTC.

The chain couples TRBV6-6 to TRBJ1-1; no clear D. Germline V lookup: CDR1 MNHNY, CDR2 SVGAGI (reference sequence). The CDR3 runs to 13 residues. Trimming shortened V by 6 bases and J by 0 bases, and 8 bases separated the two germline ends. Here the CDR3 DNA reads TGTGCCAGCAGACAACAATTGAACACTGAAGCTTTCTTT. This sequence encodes CASRQQLNTEAFF.

The chain carries TRBV5-4 and TRBJ2-7, with 8 bases matching TRBD1. Germline CDR1 reads SGHNT; CDR2 reads YYREEE (reference sequence). V was pared by 0 bases and J by 4 bases, with 6 bases of the junction left unmatched. The CDR3 is 15 amino acids. For the CDR3, the DNA is TGTGCCAGCAGCTTGGGCGGGACAGGTGGTTACGAGCAGTACTTC. It encodes CASSLGGTGGYEQYF.

The chain is built from TRBV4-1 and TRBJ2-3, with 8 bases aligning to TRBD2. From germline, CDR1 is MGHRA and CDR2 YSYEKL. The CDR3 is 17 amino acids. V was clipped by 1 base and J by 5 bases; unmatched bases: 11. In DNA, the CDR3 is TGCGCCAGCAGCCAAGGCGGCGGGAGGCCCCGGGGAGATACGCAGTATTTT. Its protein product is CASSQGGGRPRGDTQYF.

V gene TRBV14 combines with J gene TRBJ1-1; D ambiguous. V gave up 1 base and J gave up 4 bases, with 7 bases separating them. This CDR3 is 13 amino acids long. Germline CDR1 is SGHDN and CDR2 is FVKESK. CDR3 in DNA: TGTGCCAGCAGCCAAGGTAGAATCACTGAAGCTTTCTTT. It codes for CASSQGRITEAFF.

The gene calls are TRBV6-5 and TRBJ2-1, with no clear D. Trimming shortened V by 2 bases and J by 2 bases, and 4 bases separated the two germline ends. The CDR3 length is 13 residues. CDR1 MNHEY and CDR2 SVGAGI come from the germline V gene. CDR3 region: CASSYLPYNEQFF. As DNA, the CDR3 is TGTGCCAGCAGTTACCTTCCCTACAATGAGCAGTTCTTC.

The V gene is TRBV2, the J gene TRBJ2-7; perhaps D is TRBD1 or TRBD2 (5 bases each). V was shortened by 4 bases and J by 2 bases, with 18 bases between the two germline ends. CDR1 and CDR2 from the germline V gene are SNHLY and FYNNEI. This CDR3 has 16 residues. This CDR3 reads CASSGRNRRRTYEQYF. The CDR3 DNA reads as TGTGCCAGCAGTGGCCGAAACAGGAGGCGAACCTACGAGCAGTACTTC. The full variable domain, with the rest looked up from reference TRBV2 and TRBJ2-7, is EPEVTQTPSHQVTQMGQEVILRCVPISNHLYFYWYRQILGQKVEFLVSFYNNEISEKSEIFDDQFSVERPDGSNFTLKIRSTKLEDSAMYFCASSGRNRRRTYEQYFGPGTRLTVT.

The rearrangement uses TRBV5-1 and TRBJ2-7, with D unresolved. This CDR3 has 11 residues. Trimming cost V 4 bases and J 2 bases, with 4 bases left between them. From germline, CDR1 is SGHRS and CDR2 YFSETQ. CDR3 bases: TGCGCCAGCAGCGAGGCCTACGAGCAGTACTTC. This gives the protein CASSEAYEQYF.